One sample yielded the 4 T cell receptor beta chains listed below, sequenced in a study of CD4 and CD8 cells across lung adenocarcinoma regions. TCRdb reprocessed the PCR reads with MiXCR, giving one entry per CDR3 protein. The table shows about 19,000 distinct CDR3 sequences, with about half occurring only once. Sequencing was performed on CD4+ T cells from the margin of a lung tumor. The receptors were sampled from a male donor with lung adenocarcinoma. The CD4 and CD8 labels of this study may be unreliable.

The J gene is TRBJ1-4, the V gene TRBV7-9; no definite D call. The CDR3 is 14 amino acids. CDR1 and CDR2 from the germline V gene are SEHNR and FQNEAQ (reference sequence). Trimming shortened V by 3 bases and J by 2 bases, and 7 bases separated the two germline ends. CDR3 coding DNA: TGTGCCAGCAGCTTCCACAGTACTAATGAAAAACTGTTTTTT. The encoded protein is CASSFHSTNEKLFF.

This chain links TRBV6-1 with TRBJ2-1; the match to TRBD1 covers 10 bases. The CDR3 extends over 13 amino acids. J gave up 7 bases and V 7 bases, and 4 bases lay outside the gene matches. CDR1 is MNHNS and CDR2 is SASEGT in the germline V gene. The CDR3: CASNRQGANEQFF. CDR3 coding DNA: TGTGCCAGCAACCGACAGGGGGCTAATGAGCAGTTCTTC.

About this clonotype itself: Mismatch with germline at one junction end may stem from a read error. The chain has TRBV27 and TRBJ2-3; perhaps TRBD1 as D (6 bases). The CDR3 runs 16 residues. Looked up from germline, CDR1 is MNHEY and CDR2 is SMNVEV (reference sequence). The CDR3 sequence is CASSLIGTRDPDTQYF. The CDR3 DNA sequence: TGTGCCAGCAGTTTAATCGGGACACGCGACCCAGATACCCAGTATTTT.

The chain joins TRBV5-1 to TRBJ1-2; tentatively, D is TRBD1 (6 bases). Trimming left V 1 base short and J 0 bases short, with 13 bases between. The CDR3 runs 16 residues. Germline CDR1 reads SGHRS; CDR2 reads YFSETQ. CDR3 in DNA: TGCGCCAGCAGCTTGCGGCCCAGGGGAGCTAACTATGGCTACACCTTC. Translating gives CASSLRPRGANYGYTF.